A single sample gave rise to the 10 T cell receptor beta chains below, sequenced in a study of T cell responses to AZD1222 COVID-19 vaccine. Using immunoSEQ multiplex PCR, the repertoire was profiled, and TCRdb retains in-frame clones only, with some absent. The table has about 93,000 clones, 80% to 90% seen once. The input for sequencing was peripheral blood, taken 28 days after the second AZD1222 dose. These TCRs come from an adult who received the AZD1222 COVID-19 vaccine.

The chain is built from TRBV2 and TRBJ2-2; 8 bases agree with TRBD2. V trimming: 6 bases; J trimming: 6 bases; junction bases outside the gene matches: 6. Germline-derived CDR1 and CDR2 are SNHLY and FYNNEI. The length of the CDR3 is 14 residues. The CDR3 spells CASRLAGRAGELFF. For the CDR3, the DNA is TGTGCCAGCAGATTAGCGGGGAGGGCCGGGGAGCTGTTTTTT.

This clone was observed a single time. The CDR3 region is CASSYSRGRAYEQYF. DNA of the CDR3: TGTGCCAGCAGTTACTCGAGAGGGAGAGCCTACGAGCAGTACTTC. This sequence joins TRBV6-5 and TRBJ2-7; weak D call: TRBD2 (5 bases). Germline CDR1 and CDR2: MNHEY and SVGAGI. The CDR3 has 15 residues. Trimming took 0 bases from V and 2 from J, leaving 11 bases between them.

The chain carries TRBV18 and TRBJ2-2; D gene unclear. The V gene lost 3 bases and the J gene lost 1 base, with 12 bases spanning the gap. The length of the CDR3 is 16 residues. Germline V gives CDR1 KGHSH, CDR2 LQKENI. Here the CDR3 reads CASSPTLQENTGELFF. The CDR3 DNA reads as TGTGCCAGCTCACCTACACTTCAAGAGAACACCGGGGAGCTGTTTTTT.

J is TRBJ2-5 and V is TRBV3-1 (or the pseudogene TRBV3-2), with 15 bases lining up with TRBD2. Trimming at V came to 4 bases and at J to 4 bases, leaving 4 bases not matched to a gene. The CDR3 has 16 amino acids. CDR1 is LGHDT, CDR2 YNNKEL, per germline (reference sequence). CDR3 nucleotides: TGTGCCAGCAGCCTGGGGGGACTAGCGGGAGGAGAGACCCAGTACTTC. Translation: CASSLGGLAGGETQYF.

The gene calls are TRBV12-3 or TRBV12-4 and TRBJ1-2; D unclear. V lost 5 bases to trimming and J lost 5 bases, with 12 bases between them. This CDR3 has 13 residues. Here the CDR3 reads CASSINGNYGYTF. Here the CDR3 DNA reads TGTGCCAGCAGTATTAACGGCAATTATGGCTACACCTTC.

V usage is TRBV15 and J usage is TRBJ1-1; D not certain. V was clipped by 0 bases and J by 6 bases, with 14 bases between them. Germline CDR1 and CDR2: LNHNV and YYDKDF (reference sequence). This CDR3 is built from 15 residues. The CDR3 loop is CATSRDSGGAAEAFF. CDR3 nucleotide sequence: TGTGCCACCAGCAGAGATTCTGGAGGCGCCGCTGAAGCTTTCTTT.

This rearrangement joins TRBV25-1 to TRBJ1-1; D is undetermined. The CDR3 covers 14 residues. The germline gives CDR1 MGHDK, CDR2 SYGVNS. V was pared by 3 bases and J by 1 base, with 9 bases between. The CDR3 is CASSEEGQNTEAFF. CDR3 coding DNA: TGTGCCAGCAGTGAGGAGGGCCAGAACACTGAAGCTTTCTTT.

This clone showed up just once. The chain links TRBV9 to TRBJ2-2, with TRBD2 matching 7 bases. The CDR3 has 16 amino acids. Trimming cost V 0 bases and J 5 bases; bases outside gene matches: 7. CDR1 and CDR2 from the germline V gene are SGDLS and YYNGEE. CDR3 coding DNA: TGTGCCAGCAGCGTAGCGGCGGGAGCGGGAACCGGGGAGCTGTTTTTT. This encodes CASSVAAGAGTGELFF.

The rearrangement joins TRBV6-5 to TRBJ2-5; TRBD1 agrees at 7 bases. Germline loops: CDR1 MNHEY, CDR2 SVGAGI. The CDR3 is made up of 15 amino acids. V shed 6 bases, J shed 4 bases, and the junction held 11 bases outside the gene matches. The CDR3 region is CASSPGLNRGETQYF. The CDR3 coding sequence is TGTGCCAGCAGCCCGGGTTTGAACAGGGGAGAGACCCAGTACTTC.

This clone was seen a single time. The rearrangement links TRBV6-2 or TRBV6-3 to TRBJ1-2, with 10 bases identical to TRBD1. This CDR3 region has 15 residues. Germline V gene lookup returns CDR1 MNHEY and CDR2 SVGEGT. Trimming cost V 2 bases and J 7 bases; bases outside gene matches: 7. In DNA form, the CDR3 reads TGTGCCAGCAGTTACACGACAGGGGGCCATCTTGGCTACACCTTC. Protein sequence: CASSYTTGGHLGYTF.